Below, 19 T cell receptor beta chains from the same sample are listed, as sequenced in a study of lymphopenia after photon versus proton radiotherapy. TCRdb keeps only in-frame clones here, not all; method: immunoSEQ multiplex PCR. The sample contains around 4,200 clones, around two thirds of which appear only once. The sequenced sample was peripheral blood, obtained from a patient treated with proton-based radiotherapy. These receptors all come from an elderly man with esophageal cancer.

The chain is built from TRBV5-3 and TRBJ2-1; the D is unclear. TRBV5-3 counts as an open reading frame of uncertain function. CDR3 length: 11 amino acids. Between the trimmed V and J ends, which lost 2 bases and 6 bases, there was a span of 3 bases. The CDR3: CARSFANEQFF. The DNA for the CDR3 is TGTGCCAGAAGCTTCGCCAATGAGCAGTTCTTC.

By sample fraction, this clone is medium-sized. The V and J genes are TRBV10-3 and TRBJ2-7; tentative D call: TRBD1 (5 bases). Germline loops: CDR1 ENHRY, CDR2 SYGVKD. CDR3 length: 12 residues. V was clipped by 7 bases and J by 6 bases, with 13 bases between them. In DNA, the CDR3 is TGTGCCATCAAAAGGGGCTTAGGCGAGCAGTACTTC. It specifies CAIKRGLGEQYF.

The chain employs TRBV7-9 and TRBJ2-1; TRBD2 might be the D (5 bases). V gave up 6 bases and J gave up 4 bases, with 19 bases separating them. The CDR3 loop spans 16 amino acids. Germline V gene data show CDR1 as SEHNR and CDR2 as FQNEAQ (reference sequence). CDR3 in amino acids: CASSHSRGAYYNEQFF. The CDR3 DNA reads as TGTGCCAGCAGTCATTCTCGGGGAGCTTATTACAATGAGCAGTTCTTC.

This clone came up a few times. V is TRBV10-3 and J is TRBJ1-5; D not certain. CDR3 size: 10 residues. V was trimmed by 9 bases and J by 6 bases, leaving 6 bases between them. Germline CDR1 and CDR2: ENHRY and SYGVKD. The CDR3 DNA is TGTGCCATAGGGAGTCAGCCCCAGCATTTT. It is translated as CAIGSQPQHF.

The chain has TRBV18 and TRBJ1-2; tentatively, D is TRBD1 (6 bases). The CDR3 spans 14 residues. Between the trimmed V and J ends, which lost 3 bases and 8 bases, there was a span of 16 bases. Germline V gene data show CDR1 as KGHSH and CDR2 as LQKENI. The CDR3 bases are TGTGCCAGCTCACCCACTGCGGGGGGCAAGGGCTACACCTTC. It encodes CASSPTAGGKGYTF.

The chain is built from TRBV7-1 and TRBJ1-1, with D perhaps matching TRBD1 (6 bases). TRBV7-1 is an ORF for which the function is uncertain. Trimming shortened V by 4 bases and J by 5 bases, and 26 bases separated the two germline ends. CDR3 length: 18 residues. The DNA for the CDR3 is TGTGCCAGCAGCTTAGTGCCCCCTACGGGGGCTGAAGGGACTGAAGCTTTCTTT. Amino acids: CASSLVPPTGAEGTEAFF.

CDR3 in amino acids: CASIGSGYTF. In DNA form, the CDR3 reads TGTGCCAGCATTGGGTCTGGCTACACCTTC. The rearrangement uses TRBV6-1 and TRBJ1-2; D is unresolved. The CDR3 contains 10 residues. Germline CDR1 MNHNS, CDR2 SASEGT. V was clipped by 7 bases and J by 7 bases, with 7 bases between them.

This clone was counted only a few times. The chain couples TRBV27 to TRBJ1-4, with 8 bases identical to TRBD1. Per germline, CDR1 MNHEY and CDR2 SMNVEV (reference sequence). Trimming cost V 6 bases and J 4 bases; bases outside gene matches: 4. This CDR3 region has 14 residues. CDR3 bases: TGTGCCAGCAGATACAGGGGGGATAATGAAAAACTGTTTTTT. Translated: CASRYRGDNEKLFF.

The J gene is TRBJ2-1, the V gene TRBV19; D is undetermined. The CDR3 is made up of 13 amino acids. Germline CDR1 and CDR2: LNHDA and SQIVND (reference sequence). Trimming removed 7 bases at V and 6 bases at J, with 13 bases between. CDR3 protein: CASTSRLLNEQFF. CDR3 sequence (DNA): TGTGCCAGTACCAGTCGGCTACTCAATGAGCAGTTCTTC. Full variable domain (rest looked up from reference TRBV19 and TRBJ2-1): DGGITQSPKYLFRKEGQNVTLSCEQNLNHDAMYWYRQDPGQGLRLIYYSQIVNDFQKGDIAEGYSVSREKKESFPLTVTSAQKNPTAFYLCASTSRLLNEQFFGPGTRLTVL.

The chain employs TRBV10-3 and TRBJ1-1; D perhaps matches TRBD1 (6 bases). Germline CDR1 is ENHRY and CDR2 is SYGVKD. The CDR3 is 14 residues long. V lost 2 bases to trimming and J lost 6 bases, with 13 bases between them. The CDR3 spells CAISEPGHSSEAFF. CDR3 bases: TGTGCCATCAGTGAGCCGGGACACTCTTCTGAAGCTTTCTTT.

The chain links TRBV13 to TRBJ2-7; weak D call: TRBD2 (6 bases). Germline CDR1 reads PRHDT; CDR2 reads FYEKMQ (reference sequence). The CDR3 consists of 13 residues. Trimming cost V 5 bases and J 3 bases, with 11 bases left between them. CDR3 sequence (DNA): TGTGCCAGCAGCCCCGGAGGGCGCTACGAGCAGTACTTC. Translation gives CASSPGGRYEQYF.

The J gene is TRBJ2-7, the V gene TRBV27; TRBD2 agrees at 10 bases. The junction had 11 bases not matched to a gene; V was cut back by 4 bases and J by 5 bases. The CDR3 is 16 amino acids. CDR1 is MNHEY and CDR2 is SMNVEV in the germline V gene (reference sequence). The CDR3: CASSSPRTSGRNEQYF. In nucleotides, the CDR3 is TGTGCCAGCAGTTCGCCCCGGACTAGCGGACGAAACGAGCAGTACTTC.

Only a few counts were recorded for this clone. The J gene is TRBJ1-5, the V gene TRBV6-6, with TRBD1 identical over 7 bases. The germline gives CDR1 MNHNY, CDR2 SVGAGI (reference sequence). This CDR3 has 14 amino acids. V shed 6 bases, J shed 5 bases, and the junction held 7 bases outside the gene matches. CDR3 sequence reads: CASRLQGNYQPQHF. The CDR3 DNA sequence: TGTGCCAGCAGACTACAGGGGAACTATCAGCCCCAGCATTTT.

Here the CDR3 DNA reads TGTGCCAGCAGCAAAGACAGCGTCCTTAGCAATCAGCCCCAGCATTTT. Translation gives CASSKDSVLSNQPQHF. The chain carries TRBV7-9 and TRBJ1-5; possibly TRBD1 for D (5 bases). This CDR3 has 16 amino acids. Germline V CDR1 and CDR2: SEHNR, FQNEAQ (reference sequence). The V gene lost 5 bases and the J gene lost 0 bases, with 14 bases spanning the gap. The full variable domain, rest sourced from reference TRBV7-9 and TRBJ1-5, is DTGVSQNPRHKITKRGQNVTFRCDPISEHNRLYWYRQTLGQGPEFLTYFQNEAQLEKSRLLSDRFSAERPKGSFSTLEIQRTEQGDSAMYLCASSKDSVLSNQPQHFGDGTRLSIL.

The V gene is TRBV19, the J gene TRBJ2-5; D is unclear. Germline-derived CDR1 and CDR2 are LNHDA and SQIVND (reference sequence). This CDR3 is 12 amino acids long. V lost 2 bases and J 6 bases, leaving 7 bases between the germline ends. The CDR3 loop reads CASSISQQTQYF. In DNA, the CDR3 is TGTGCCAGTAGTATATCCCAGCAGACCCAGTACTTC.

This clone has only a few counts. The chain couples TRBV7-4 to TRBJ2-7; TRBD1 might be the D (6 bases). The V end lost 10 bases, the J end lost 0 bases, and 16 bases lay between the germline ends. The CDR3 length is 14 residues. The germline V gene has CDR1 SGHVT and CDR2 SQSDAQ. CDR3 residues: CAINRQVLSYEQYF. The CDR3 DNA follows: TGTGCCATCAATAGACAGGTTCTCTCCTACGAGCAGTACTTC.

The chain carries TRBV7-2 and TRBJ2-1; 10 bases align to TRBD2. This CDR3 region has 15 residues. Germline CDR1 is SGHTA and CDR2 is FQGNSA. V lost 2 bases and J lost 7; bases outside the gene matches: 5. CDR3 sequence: CASSLYNSGGNEQFF. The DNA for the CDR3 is TGTGCCAGCAGCTTATATAATAGCGGGGGGAATGAGCAGTTCTTC.

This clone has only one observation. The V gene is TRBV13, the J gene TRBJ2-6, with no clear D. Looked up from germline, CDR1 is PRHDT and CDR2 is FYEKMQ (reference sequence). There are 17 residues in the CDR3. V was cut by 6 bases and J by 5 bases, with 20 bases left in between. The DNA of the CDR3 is TGTGCCAGCAGAGAAAACCGAGTACAAAGTCGGGCCAACGTCCTGACTTTC. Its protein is CASRENRVQSRANVLTF.

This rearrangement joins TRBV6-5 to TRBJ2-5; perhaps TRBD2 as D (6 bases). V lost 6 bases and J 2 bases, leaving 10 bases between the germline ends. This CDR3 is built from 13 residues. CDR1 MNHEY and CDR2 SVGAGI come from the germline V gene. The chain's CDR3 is CASRPREQETQYF. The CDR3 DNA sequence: TGTGCCAGCAGACCCCGGGAGCAAGAGACCCAGTACTTC.